This T cell receptor (beta chain) was found in a study of cytomegalovirus exposure and HLA in healthy donors. General study results and limits: Later analysis placed DRB1 highest and HLA-C lowest in TCR association rates, which differed by HLA locus. Later analysis reportedly placed an Asian-associated ancestry cluster below the roughly 680-donor mean in N-insertions. A later analysis linked a missense DCLRE1C variant to TCR beta V- and J-gene trimming. In a later analysis, HLA-associated TCR beta chains were more clonally expanded than equally common others.

Primers for the PCR totalled 60 Vbeta and 13 Jbeta. TCRdb's copy holds only in-frame clones and misses some; the assay was immunoSEQ multiplex PCR. The sample gives roughly 100,000 clones, more than 75% of which show up once; 1.5% to 2% is in the top ten. The V gene's germline CDR1 is LGHNA and CDR2 YNFKEQ. With 2 bases clipped from V and 5 bases from J, the junction kept 5 bases outside the gene matches. The CDR3 is 15 amino acids. Worth noting for this clone: What it binds is not known.

The receptor was isolated from a woman aged 40 to 50 in good health and CMV-seronegative. The sample consisted of PBMCs. The J gene is TRBJ1-2, the V gene TRBV4-2, with TRBD1 matching over 10 bases. The CDR3 loop reads CASSQSPGQGYGYTF. CDR3 DNA: TGTGCCAGCAGCCAATCCCCGGGACAGGGGTATGGCTACACCTTC.